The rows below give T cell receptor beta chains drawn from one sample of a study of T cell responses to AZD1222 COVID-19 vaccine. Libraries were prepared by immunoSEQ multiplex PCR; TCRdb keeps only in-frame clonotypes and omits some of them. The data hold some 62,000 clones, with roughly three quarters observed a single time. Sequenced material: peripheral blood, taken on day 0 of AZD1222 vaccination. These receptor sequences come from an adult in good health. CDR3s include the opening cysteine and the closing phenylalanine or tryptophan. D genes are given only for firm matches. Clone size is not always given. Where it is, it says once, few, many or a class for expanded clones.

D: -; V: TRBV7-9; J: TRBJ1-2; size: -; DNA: TGTGCCAGCAGCCCTACAGGAAAAGGGGGCTACACCTTC; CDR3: CASSPTGKGGYTF
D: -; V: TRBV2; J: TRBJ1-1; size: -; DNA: TGTGCCAGCAGTGAATGGTGGGGACTGAACACTGAAGCTTTCTTT; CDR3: CASSEWWGLNTEAFF
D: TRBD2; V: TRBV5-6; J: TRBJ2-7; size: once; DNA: TGTGCCAGCAGCCGGGAGGGCGGGGGCTCCTACGAGCAGTACTTC; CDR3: CASSREGGGSYEQYF
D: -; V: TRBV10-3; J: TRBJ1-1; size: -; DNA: TGTGCCATCAGTGTCGGGCGTATGAACACTGAAGCTTTCTTT; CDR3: CAISVGRMNTEAFF
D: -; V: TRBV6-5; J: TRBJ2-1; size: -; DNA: TGTGCCAGCAGTTACTCGGGTAACTCCTACAATGAGCAGTTCTTC; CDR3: CASSYSGNSYNEQFF
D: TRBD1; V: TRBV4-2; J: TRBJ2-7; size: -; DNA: TGTGCCAGCAGCCAAGAGGGGACAGTATCCTCCTACGAGCAGTACTTC; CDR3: CASSQEGTVSSYEQYF
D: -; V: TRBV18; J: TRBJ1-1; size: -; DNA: TGTGCCAGCTCACCCCGAGACGAGAACACTGAAGCTTTCTTT; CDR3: CASSPRDENTEAFF
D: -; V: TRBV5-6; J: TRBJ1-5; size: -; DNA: TGTGCCAGCAGCCCCGGCTGGCAGAGCAATCAGCCCCAGCATTTT; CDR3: CASSPGWQSNQPQHF
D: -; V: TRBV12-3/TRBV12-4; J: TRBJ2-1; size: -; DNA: TGTGCCAGCAGTACTATACCTTACAATGAGCAGTTCTTC; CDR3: CASSTIPYNEQFF
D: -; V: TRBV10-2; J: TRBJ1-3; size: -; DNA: TGCGCCAGCACCAGGGGCCAGGATGGAAACACCATATATTTT; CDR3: CASTRGQDGNTIYF
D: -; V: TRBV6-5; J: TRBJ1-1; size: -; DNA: TGTGCCAGCATTGCGGGGAGGGCTTTCTTT; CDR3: CASIAGRAFF
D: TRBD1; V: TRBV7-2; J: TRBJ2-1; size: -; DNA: TGTGCCAGCAGGCCCGGGACAGGGCCCTACAATGAGCAGTTCTTC; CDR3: CASRPGTGPYNEQFF
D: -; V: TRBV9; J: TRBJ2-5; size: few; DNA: TGTGCCAGCAGCCCCCTGACAGGAGACCAAGAGACCCAGTACTTC; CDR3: CASSPLTGDQETQYF
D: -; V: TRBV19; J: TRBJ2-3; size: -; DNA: TGTGCCAGTAGTATAGGGCGGGGAACCACAGATACGCAGTATTTT; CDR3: CASSIGRGTTDTQYF
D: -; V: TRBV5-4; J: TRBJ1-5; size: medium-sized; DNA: TGTGCCAGCAGCTTGTGGCAGGGCGATCAGCCCCAGCATTTT; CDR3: CASSLWQGDQPQHF
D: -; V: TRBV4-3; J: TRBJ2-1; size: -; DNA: TGCGCCAGCAGCCAAGAGGCGGGGTGGAGCAATGAGCAGTTCTTC; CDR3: CASSQEAGWSNEQFF
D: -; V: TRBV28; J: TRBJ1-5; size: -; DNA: TGTGCCAGCAGTTTAGGGGGGACGGCCGGAAATCAGCCCCAGCATTTT; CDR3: CASSLGGTAGNQPQHF
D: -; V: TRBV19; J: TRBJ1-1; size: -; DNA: TGTGCCAGTAGTACAGGGTCTGAAGCTTTCTTT; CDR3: CASSTGSEAFF
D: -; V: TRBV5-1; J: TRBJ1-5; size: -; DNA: TGCGCCAGCAGCTTGGCACCCGGGGATCAGCCCCAGCATTTT; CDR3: CASSLAPGDQPQHF
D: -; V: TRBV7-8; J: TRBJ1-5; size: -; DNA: TGTGCCAGCAGCTTATCTCCGGGACAAAGGGTTTATTTT; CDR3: CASSLSPGQRVYF
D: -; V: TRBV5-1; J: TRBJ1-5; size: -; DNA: TGCGCCAGCAGGGGCGGTGAGGGCAATCAGCCCCAGCATTTT; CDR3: CASRGGEGNQPQHF
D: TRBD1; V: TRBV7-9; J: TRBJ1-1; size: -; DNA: TGTGCCAGCAGGAGGGGGCTGGACACTGAAGCTTTCTTT; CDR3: CASRRGLDTEAFF
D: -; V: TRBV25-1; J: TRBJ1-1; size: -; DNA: TGTGCCAGCAGTGAACGTAGAGACAGAAACACTGAAGCTTTCTTT; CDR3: CASSERRDRNTEAFF
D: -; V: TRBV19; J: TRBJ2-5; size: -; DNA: TGTGCCAGTAGTATAGAGGTGGCAGGAGAAGAGACCCAGTACTTC; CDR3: CASSIEVAGEETQYF
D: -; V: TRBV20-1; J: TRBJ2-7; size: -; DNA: TGCAGTGCTAGTGGGGGGACTTCCTACGAGCAGTACTTC; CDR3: CSASGGTSYEQYF
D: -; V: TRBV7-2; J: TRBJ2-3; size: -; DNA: TGTGCCAGCAGCTTAGTTGGACTTTCTAGCACAGATACGCAGTATTTT; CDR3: CASSLVGLSSTDTQYF
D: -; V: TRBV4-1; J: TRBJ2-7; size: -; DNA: TGCGCCAGCAGCCAAGAGGCACTCACCTACGAGCAGTACTTC; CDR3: CASSQEALTYEQYF
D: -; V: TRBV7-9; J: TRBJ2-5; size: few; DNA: TGTGCCAGCAGCTTTCCACGGGGCCAAGAGACCCAGTACTTC; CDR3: CASSFPRGQETQYF
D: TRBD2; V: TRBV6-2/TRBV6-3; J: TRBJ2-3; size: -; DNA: TGTGCCAGCGGCCCTAGCGGCCACTCAGATACGCAGTATTTT; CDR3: CASGPSGHSDTQYF